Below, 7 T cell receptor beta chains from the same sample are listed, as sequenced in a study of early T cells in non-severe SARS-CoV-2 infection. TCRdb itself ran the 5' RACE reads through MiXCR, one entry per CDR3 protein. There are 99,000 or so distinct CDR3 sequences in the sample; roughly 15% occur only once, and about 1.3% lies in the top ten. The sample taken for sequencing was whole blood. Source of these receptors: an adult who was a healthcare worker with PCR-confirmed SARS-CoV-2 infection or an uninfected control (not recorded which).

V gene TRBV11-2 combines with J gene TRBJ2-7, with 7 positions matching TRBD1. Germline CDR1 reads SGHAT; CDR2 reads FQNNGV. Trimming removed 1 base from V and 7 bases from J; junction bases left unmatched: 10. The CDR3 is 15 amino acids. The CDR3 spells CASSLGTGPVTEQYF. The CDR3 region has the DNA TGTGCCAGCAGCTTAGGGACAGGCCCCGTCACGGAGCAGTACTTC. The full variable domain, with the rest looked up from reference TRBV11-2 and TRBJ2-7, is EAGVAQSPRYKIIEKRQSVAFWCNPISGHATLYWYQQILGQGPKLLIQFQNNGVVDDSQLPKDRFSAERLKGVDSTLKIQPAKLEDSAVYLCASSLGTGPVTEQYFGPGTRLTVT.

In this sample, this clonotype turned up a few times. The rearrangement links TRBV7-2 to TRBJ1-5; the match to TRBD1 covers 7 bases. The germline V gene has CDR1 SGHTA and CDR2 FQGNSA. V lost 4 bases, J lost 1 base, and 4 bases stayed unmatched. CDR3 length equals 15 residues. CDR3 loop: CASSSGQPSNQPQHF. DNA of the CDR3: TGTGCCAGCAGCTCGGGACAGCCGAGCAATCAGCCCCAGCATTTT.

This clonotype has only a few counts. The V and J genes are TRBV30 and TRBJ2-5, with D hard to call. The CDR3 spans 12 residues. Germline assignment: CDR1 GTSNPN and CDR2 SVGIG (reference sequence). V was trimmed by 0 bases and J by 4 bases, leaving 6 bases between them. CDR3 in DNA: TGTGCCTGGAGTGTATTAGGAGAGACCCAGTACTTC. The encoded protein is CAWSVLGETQYF.

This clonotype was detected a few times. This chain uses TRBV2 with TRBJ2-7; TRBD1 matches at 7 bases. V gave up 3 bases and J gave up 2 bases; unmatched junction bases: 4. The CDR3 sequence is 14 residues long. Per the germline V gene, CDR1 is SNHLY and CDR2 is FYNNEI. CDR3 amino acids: CASSDGDRPYEQYF. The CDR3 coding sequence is TGTGCCAGCAGTGACGGGGACAGACCCTACGAGCAGTACTTC.

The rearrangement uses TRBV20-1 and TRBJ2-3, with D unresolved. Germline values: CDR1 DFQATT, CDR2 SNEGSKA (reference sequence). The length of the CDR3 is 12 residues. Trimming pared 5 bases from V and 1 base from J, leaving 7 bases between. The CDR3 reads CSAEEGTDTQYF. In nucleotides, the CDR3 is TGCAGTGCTGAAGAGGGCACAGATACGCAGTATTTT.

The CDR3 spells CASSPPHTNEQFF. The CDR3 DNA follows: TGTGCCAGCAGTCCACCCCACACCAATGAGCAGTTCTTC. The gene calls are TRBV27 and TRBJ2-1; no reliable D call. The CDR3 covers 13 residues. The germline CDR1 and CDR2 sequences are MNHEY and SMNVEV (reference sequence). With 5 bases removed from V and 6 bases from J, the gap between germline ends came to 11 bases.

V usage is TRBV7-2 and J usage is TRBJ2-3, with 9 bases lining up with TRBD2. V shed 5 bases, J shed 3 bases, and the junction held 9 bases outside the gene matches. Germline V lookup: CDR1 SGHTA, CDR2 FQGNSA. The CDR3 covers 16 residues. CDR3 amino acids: CASSPQAGGITDTQYF. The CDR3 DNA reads TGTGCCAGCAGCCCGCAAGCGGGAGGAATAACAGATACGCAGTATTTT.